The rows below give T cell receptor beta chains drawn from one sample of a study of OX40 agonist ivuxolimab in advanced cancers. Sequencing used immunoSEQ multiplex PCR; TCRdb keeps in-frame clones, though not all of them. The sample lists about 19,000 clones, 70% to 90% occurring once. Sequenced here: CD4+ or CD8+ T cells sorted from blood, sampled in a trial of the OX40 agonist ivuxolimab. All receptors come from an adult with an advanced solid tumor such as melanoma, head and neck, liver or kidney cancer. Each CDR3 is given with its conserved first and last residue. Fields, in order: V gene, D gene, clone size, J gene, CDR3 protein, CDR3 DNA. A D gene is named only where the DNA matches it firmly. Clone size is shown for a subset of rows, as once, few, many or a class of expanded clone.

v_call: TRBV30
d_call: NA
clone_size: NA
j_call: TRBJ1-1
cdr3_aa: CAWSILDTGAEAFF
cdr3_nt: TGTGCCTGGAGTATTCTAGACACGGGGGCTGAAGCTTTCTTT

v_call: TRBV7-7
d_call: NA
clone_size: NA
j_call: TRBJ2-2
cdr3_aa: CASSPSMLAVANTGELFF
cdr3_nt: TGTGCCAGCAGCCCATCCATGTTAGCAGTTGCGAACACCGGGGAGCTGTTTTTT

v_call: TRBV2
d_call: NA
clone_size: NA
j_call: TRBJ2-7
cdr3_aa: CATNLMGQYF
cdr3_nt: TGTGCCACCAACCTCATGGGGCAGTACTTC

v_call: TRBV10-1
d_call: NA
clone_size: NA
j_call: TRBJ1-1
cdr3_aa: CASSESKGTEAFF
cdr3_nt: TGCGCCAGCAGTGAGTCGAAAGGAACTGAAGCTTTCTTT

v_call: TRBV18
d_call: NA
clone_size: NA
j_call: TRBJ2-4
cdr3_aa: CASSQAGTDKNIQYF
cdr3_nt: TGTGCCAGCTCACAGGCCGGGACGGATAAAAACATTCAGTACTTC

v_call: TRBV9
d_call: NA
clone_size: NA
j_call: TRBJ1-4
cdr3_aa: CASSVVDSNEKLFF
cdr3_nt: TGTGCCAGCAGCGTAGTGGACAGTAATGAAAAACTGTTTTTT

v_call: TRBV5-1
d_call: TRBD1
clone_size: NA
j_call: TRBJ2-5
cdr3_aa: CASSTGTGVETQYF
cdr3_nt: TGCGCCAGCAGCACCGGGACAGGGGTGGAGACCCAGTACTTC

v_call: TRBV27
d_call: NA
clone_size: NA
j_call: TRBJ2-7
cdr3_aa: CASSLRTQGPLNDEQYF
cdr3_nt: TGTGCCAGCAGTTTAAGGACCCAGGGCCCCCTCAACGACGAGCAGTACTTC

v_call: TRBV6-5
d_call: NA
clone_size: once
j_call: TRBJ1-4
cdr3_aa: CASSLGEKLFF
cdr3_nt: TGTGCCAGCAGTTTGGGGGAAAAACTGTTTTTT

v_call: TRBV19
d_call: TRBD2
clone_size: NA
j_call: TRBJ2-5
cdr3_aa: CASTSGGAEETQYF
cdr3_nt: TGTGCCAGTACTAGCGGGGGGGCAGAAGAGACCCAGTACTTC

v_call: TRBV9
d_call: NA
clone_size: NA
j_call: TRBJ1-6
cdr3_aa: CASSVEGGYNSPLHF
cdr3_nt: TGTGCCAGCAGCGTAGAGGGAGGTTATAATTCACCCCTCCACTTT

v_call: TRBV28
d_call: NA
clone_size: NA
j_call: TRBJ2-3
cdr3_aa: CASSFNMGFTQYF
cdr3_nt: TGTGCCAGCAGTTTTAATATGGGGTTTACGCAGTATTTT

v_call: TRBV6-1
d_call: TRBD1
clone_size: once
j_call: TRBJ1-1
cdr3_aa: CASRMGQGGNTEAFF
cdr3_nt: TGTGCCAGCAGAATGGGACAGGGCGGGAACACTGAAGCTTTCTTT

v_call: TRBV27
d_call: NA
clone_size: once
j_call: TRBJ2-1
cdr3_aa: CASSLSTGSYNEQFF
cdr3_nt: TGTGCCAGCAGTTTATCGACCGGGTCCTACAATGAGCAGTTCTTC

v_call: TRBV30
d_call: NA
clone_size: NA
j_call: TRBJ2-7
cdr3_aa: CAWSQPQWVTYEQYF
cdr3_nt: TGTGCCTGGAGTCAGCCACAGTGGGTCACCTACGAGCAGTACTTC

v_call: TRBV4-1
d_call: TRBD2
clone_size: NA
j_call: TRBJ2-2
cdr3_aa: CASSPGLAGPGELFF
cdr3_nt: TGCGCCAGCAGCCCCGGCTTAGCGGGACCCGGGGAGCTGTTTTTT

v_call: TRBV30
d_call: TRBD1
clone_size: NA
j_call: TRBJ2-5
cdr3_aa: CAWGTVQETQYF
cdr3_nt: TGTGCCTGGGGGACAGTACAAGAGACCCAGTACTTC

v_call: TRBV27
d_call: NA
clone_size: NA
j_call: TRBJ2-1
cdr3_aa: CASSLSGKYNEQFF
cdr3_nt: TGTGCCAGCAGTTTATCGGGCAAATACAATGAGCAGTTCTTC

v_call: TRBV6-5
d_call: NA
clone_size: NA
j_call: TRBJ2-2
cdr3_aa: CASSYSGITGELFF
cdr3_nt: TGTGCCAGCAGTTACTCGGGGATCACCGGGGAGCTGTTTTTT

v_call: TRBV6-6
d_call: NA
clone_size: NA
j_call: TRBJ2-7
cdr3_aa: CASSEGTAYEQYF
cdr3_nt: TGTGCCAGCAGCGAGGGGACGGCCTACGAGCAGTACTTC

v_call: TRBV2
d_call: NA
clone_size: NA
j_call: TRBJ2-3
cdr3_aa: CASPTPEGDTQYF
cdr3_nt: TGTGCCAGTCCTACCCCCGAAGGGGATACGCAGTATTTT

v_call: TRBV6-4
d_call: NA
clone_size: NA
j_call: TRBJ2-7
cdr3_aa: CASSAGVGSYEQYF
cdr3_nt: TGTGCCAGCAGCGCAGGGGTTGGGTCCTACGAGCAGTACTTC

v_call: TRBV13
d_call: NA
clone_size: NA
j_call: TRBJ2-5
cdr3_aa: CASSSLGGARWEETQYF
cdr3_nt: TGTGCCAGCAGCTCCCTCGGAGGCGCAAGGTGGGAAGAGACCCAGTACTTC

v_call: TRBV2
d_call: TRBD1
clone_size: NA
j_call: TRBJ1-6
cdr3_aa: CASSPGTGRNSPLHF
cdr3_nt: TGTGCCAGCAGCCCCGGGACAGGGCGTAACTCACCCCTCCACTTT